The 10 T cell receptor beta chains below were found in one sample sequenced in a study of cytomegalovirus exposure and HLA in healthy donors. PCR amplification relied on 60 Vbeta primers (plus 13 Jbeta primers). Here immunoSEQ multiplex PCR was the method, and the copy in TCRdb shows in-frame clones only, minus some. The sample totals 200,000 to 250,000 clones; its top ten clones hold about 1%. Sequenced input: PBMCs. Source of these receptors: a girl aged 2 to 10 in good health and CMV-seropositive.

V and J are TRBV4-2 and TRBJ1-4; 9 bases agree with TRBD1. The V gene end was trimmed by 0 bases and the J gene end by 8 bases; junction bases not matched to a gene: 13. In germline, CDR1 is LGHNA, CDR2 YNFKEQ. The CDR3 runs 18 residues. CDR3: CASSQDRGAADRGEKLFF. In DNA, the CDR3 is TGTGCCAGCAGCCAAGATCGAGGGGCCGCGGACAGGGGAGAAAAACTGTTTTTT.

The chain recombines TRBV7-2 with TRBJ1-4; 7 bases fit TRBD1. Germline V gives CDR1 SGHTA, CDR2 FQGNSA. The CDR3 has 13 amino acids. After removal of 3 bases from V and 8 bases from J, the junction contained 3 bases not matched to a gene. The CDR3 coding sequence is TGTGCCAGCAGCTTCAGGGGGGACGAAAAACTGTTTTTT. It is translated as CASSFRGDEKLFF. The whole variable domain, filled in from reference TRBV7-2 and TRBJ1-4, reads GAGVSQSPSNKVTEKGKDVELRCDPISGHTALYWYRQSLGQGLEFLIYFQGNSAPDKSGLPSDRFSAERTGGSVSTLTIQRTQQEDSAVYLCASSFRGDEKLFFGSGTQLSVL.

The chain has TRBV7-8 and TRBJ2-7; 9 nucleotides agree with TRBD1. Germline-derived CDR1 and CDR2 are SGHVS and FQNEAQ. V trimming: 5 bases; J trimming: 0 bases; junction bases outside the gene matches: 14. This CDR3 is built from 18 residues. CDR3 amino acids: CASSPPGQGGEHSYEQYF. The CDR3, as DNA: TGTGCCAGCAGCCCTCCGGGACAGGGAGGAGAACACTCCTACGAGCAGTACTTC.

This rearrangement joins TRBV19 to TRBJ2-5, with D maybe TRBD1 (6 bases). V was clipped by 8 bases and J by 2 bases, with 6 bases between them. The CDR3 is 11 residues long. Per the germline V gene, CDR1 is LNHDA and CDR2 is SQIVND (reference sequence). DNA for the CDR3: TGTGCCAGTGGACAGCAAGAGACCCAGTACTTC. Amino acids: CASGQQETQYF. The full variable domain, rest sourced from reference TRBV19 and TRBJ2-5, is DGGITQSPKYLFRKEGQNVTLSCEQNLNHDAMYWYRQDPGQGLRLIYYSQIVNDFQKGDIAEGYSVSREKKESFPLTVTSAQKNPTAFYLCASGQQETQYFGPGTRLLVL.

The chain's CDR3 is CASSLSGFRTSTEAFF. The DNA for the CDR3 is TGTGCCAGCAGTTTATCAGGGTTCCGGACGAGCACTGAAGCTTTCTTT. The rearrangement links TRBV28 to TRBJ1-1; TRBD1 is a possible D gene (5 bases). V was cut by 1 base and J by 4 bases, with 16 bases left in between. CDR1 and CDR2 from the germline V gene are MDHEN and SYDVKM. This CDR3 spans 16 amino acids.

This chain connects TRBV4-1 to TRBJ2-7; TRBD2 agrees at 9 bases. V gave up 1 base and J gave up 4 bases; unmatched junction bases: 5. The CDR3 totals 15 residues. CDR1 is MGHRA, CDR2 YSYEKL, per germline. The CDR3 nucleotides read TGCGCCAGCAGCCAAGTCCCTAGCGGGGAGTACGAGCAGTACTTC. Translating gives CASSQVPSGEYEQYF.

V is TRBV5-6 and J is TRBJ2-5; TRBD2 matches 8 bases. CDR3 length: 16 residues. Germline loops: CDR1 SGHDT, CDR2 YYEEEE. With V trimmed by 0 bases and J by 4 bases, 8 bases remained unmatched. CDR3 nucleotides: TGTGCCAGCAGCTTGGCCAACGGGACTAGTCGAGAGACCCAGTACTTC. Amino acid sequence: CASSLANGTSRETQYF.

The rearrangement joins TRBV2 to TRBJ2-1, with 8 bases that match TRBD1. Germline V lookup: CDR1 SNHLY, CDR2 FYNNEI. V gave up 7 bases and J gave up 5 bases; unmatched junction bases: 7. The CDR3 sequence is 14 residues long. The CDR3: CASIRQGNNNEQFF. Written as DNA, the CDR3 is TGTGCCAGCATAAGACAGGGGAATAACAATGAGCAGTTCTTC.

The chain uses TRBV29-1 and TRBJ1-2; unclear D gene. V was shortened by 4 bases and J by 4 bases, with 13 bases between the two germline ends. Germline assignment: CDR1 SQVTM and CDR2 ANQGSEA. The CDR3 runs to 13 residues. CDR3 bases: TGCAGCGTTGTACCCTTCGGCGGCTATGGCTACACCTTC. It yields the protein CSVVPFGGYGYTF.

This chain links TRBV15 with TRBJ1-2; 9 nucleotides line up with TRBD1. Germline values: CDR1 LNHNV, CDR2 YYDKDF (reference sequence). The length of the CDR3 is 17 residues. V shed 0 bases and J 3 bases; nucleotides not matched to a gene: 8. The CDR3 nucleotides read TGTGCCACCAGCAGAGATCCCCGGACAGGGGCCTACTATGGCTACACCTTC. Amino acid sequence: CATSRDPRTGAYYGYTF.